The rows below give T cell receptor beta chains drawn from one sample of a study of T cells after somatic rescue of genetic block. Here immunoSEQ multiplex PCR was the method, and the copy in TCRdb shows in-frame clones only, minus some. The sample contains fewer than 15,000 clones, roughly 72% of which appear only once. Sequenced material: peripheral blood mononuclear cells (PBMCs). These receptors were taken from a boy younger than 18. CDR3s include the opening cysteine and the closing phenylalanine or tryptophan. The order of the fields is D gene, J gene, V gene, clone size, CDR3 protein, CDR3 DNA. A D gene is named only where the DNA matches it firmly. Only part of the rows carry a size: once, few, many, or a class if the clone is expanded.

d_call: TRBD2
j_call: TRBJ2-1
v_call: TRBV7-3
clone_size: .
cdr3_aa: CASSFGGAGNNEQFF
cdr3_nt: TGTGCCAGCAGCTTCGGGGGGGCCGGAAACAATGAGCAGTTCTTC

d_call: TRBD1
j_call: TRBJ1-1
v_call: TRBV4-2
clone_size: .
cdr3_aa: CASSFRDRGPVDTEAFF
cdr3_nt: TGTGCCAGCAGCTTCCGGGACAGGGGGCCGGTGGACACTGAAGCTTTCTTT

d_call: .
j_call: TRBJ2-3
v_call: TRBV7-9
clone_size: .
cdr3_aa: CASSEGTDTQYF
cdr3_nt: TGTGCCAGCAGCGAGGGGACAGATACGCAGTATTTT

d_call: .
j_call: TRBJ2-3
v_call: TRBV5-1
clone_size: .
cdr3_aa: CASGLSGTQYF
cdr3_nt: TGCGCCAGCGGTCTGAGTGGTACGCAGTATTTT

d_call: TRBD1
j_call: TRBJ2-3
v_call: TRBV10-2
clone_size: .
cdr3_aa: CASSEPTGGTDTQYF
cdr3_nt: TGCGCCAGCAGTGAGCCCACAGGGGGGACAGATACGCAGTATTTT

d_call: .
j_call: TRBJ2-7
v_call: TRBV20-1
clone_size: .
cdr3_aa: CSAPDPDEQYF
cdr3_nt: TGCAGTGCCCCGGACCCTGACGAGCAGTACTTC

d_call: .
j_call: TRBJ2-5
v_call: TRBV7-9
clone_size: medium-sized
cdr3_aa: CASSFFSQETQYF
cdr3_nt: TGTGCCAGCAGCTTTTTCAGCCAAGAGACCCAGTACTTC

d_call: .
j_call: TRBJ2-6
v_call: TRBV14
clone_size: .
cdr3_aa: CASSQRGSYASGANVLTF
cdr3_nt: TGTGCCAGCAGCCAAAGGGGCAGTTACGCCTCTGGGGCCAACGTCCTGACTTTC

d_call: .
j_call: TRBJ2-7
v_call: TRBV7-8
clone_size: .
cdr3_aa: CASSRWDLPYEQYF
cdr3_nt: TGTGCCAGCAGCCGTTGGGACCTCCCATACGAGCAGTACTTC

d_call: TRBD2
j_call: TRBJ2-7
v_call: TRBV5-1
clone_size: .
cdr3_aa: CASSPGGSLLSYEQYF
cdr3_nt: TGCGCCAGCAGCCCGGGGGGAAGCCTATTGTCCTACGAGCAGTACTTC

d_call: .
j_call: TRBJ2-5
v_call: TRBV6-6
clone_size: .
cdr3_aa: CASKMISQETQYF
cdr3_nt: TGTGCCAGCAAGATGATAAGTCAAGAGACCCAGTACTTC

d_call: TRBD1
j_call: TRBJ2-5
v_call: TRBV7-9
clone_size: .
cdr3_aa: CASSARTGGLWGETQYF
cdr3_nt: TGTGCCAGCAGCGCTCGGACAGGGGGTCTTTGGGGTGAGACCCAGTACTTC

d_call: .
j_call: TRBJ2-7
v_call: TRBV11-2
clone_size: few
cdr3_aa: CASSLGVSWSSYEQYF
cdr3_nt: TGTGCCAGCAGCTTAGGGGTTAGCTGGAGCTCCTACGAGCAGTACTTC

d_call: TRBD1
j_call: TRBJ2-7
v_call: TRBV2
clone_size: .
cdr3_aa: CASRRQGGPYEQYF
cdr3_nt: TGTGCCAGCAGGCGACAGGGGGGGCCCTACGAGCAGTACTTC

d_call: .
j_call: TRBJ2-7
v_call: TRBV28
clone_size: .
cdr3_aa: CASGDLPAREQYF
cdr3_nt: TGTGCCAGCGGGGATCTTCCGGCTAGAGAGCAGTACTTC

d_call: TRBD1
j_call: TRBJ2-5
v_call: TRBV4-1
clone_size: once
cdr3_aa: CASSQVPPSTGVETQYF
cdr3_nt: TGCGCCAGCAGCCAAGTGCCCCCATCGACAGGGGTAGAGACCCAGTACTTC

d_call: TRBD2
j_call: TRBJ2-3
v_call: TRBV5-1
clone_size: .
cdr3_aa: CASSSGLGTDTQYF
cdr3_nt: TGCGCCAGCAGCTCGGGACTAGGCACAGATACGCAGTATTTT

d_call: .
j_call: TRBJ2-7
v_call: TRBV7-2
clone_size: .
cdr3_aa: CASSFGASYEQYF
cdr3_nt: TGTGCCAGCAGCTTCGGGGCATCCTACGAGCAGTACTTC

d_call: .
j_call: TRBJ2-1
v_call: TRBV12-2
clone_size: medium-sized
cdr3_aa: CASRLVASGNSYNEQFF
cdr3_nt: .

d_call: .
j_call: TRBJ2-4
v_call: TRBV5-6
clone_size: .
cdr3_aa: CASSLWGGAKNIQYF
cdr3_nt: TGTGCCAGCAGCTTGTGGGGGGGCGCCAAAAACATTCAGTACTTC

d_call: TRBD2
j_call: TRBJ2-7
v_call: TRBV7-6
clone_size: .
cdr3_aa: CASSLAQGTSGGASYEQYF
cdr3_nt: TGTGCCAGCAGCTTAGCGCAGGGGACTAGCGGGGGGGCATCCTACGAGCAGTACTTC

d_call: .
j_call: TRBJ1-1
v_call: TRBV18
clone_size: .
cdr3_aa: CASSPGTEAFF
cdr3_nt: TGTGCCAGCTCACCAGGCACTGAAGCTTTCTTT

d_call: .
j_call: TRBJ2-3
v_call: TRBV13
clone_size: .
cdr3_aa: CASKLLTDTQYF
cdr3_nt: TGTGCCAGCAAACTTCTTACAGATACGCAGTATTTT

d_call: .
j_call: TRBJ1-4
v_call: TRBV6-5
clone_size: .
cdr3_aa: CASSYRPGEKLFF
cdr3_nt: TGTGCCAGCAGTTACAGGCCTGGCGAAAAACTGTTTTTT

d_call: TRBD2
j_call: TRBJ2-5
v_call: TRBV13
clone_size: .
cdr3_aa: CASSFSSGGPLYF
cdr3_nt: TGTGCCAGCAGCTTCTCCAGCGGGGGACCCCTGTACTTC

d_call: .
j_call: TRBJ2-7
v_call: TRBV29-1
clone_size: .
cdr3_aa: CSVEDVHEQYF
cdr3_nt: TGCAGCGTTGAAGACGTCCACGAGCAGTACTTC

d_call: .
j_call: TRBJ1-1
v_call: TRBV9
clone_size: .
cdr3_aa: CASSVRMNTEAFF
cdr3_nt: TGTGCCAGCAGCGTCAGAATGAACACTGAAGCTTTCTTT

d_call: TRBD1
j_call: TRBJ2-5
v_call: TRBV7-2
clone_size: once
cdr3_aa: CASSFTGGETQYF
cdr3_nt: TGTGCCAGCAGCTTCACAGGGGGGGAGACCCAGTACTTC

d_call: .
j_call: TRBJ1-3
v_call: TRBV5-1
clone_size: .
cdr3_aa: CASSLAQGSTGNTIYF
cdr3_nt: TGCGCCAGCAGCTTGGCGCAGGGATCGACTGGAAACACCATATATTTT

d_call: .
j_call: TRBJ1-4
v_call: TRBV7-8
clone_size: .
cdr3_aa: CASSPGGTNEKLFF
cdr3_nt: TGTGCCAGCAGCCCGGGTGGAACTAATGAAAAACTGTTTTTT

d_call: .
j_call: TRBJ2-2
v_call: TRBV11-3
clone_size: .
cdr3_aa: CASSFYITGELFF
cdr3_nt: TGTGCCAGCAGCTTCTATATTACCGGGGAGCTGTTTTTT

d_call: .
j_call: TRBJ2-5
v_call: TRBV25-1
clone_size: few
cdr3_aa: CASSAHRAQETQYF
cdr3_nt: TGTGCCAGCAGTGCTCACAGAGCCCAAGAGACCCAGTACTTC